This T cell receptor (beta chain) originates from a study of blood T cells in healthy people across ages. Broader study findings: Any conclusive comparison of naive versus antigen-experienced cells was prevented by using unsorted PBMCs. Greater diversity and more naive CD4+ cells were seen in long-lived donors than in aged donors.

Then a second PCR, running roughly 7 to 11 cycles, was carried out with a sample-barcoded 5' primer and a J-beta primer mix. One entry per CDR3 protein results from TCRdb running MiXCR on the 5' RACE reads. The sample has about 800,000 distinct CDR3 sequences; just under 25% are singletons. Germline CDR1 is SQVTM and CDR2 is ANQGSEA. J lost 14 bases, V lost 6 bases, and 9 bases had no gene match. CDR3 size: 10 residues. Notes on this clonotype: The antigen is unknown.

Another study also made use of these data, one on T cells of mothers and their children. From that second work: All extracted RNA went into cDNA synthesis, about 1.6 ug per 15 ul. The authors added sample barcodes and 2-4 random nucleotides using the M1S primer of the second PCR.

The chain has TRBV29-1 and TRBJ1-2, with TRBD1 identical over 7 bases. The sample comprised blood. The clonotype comes from a boy aged 5-17 years in good health. The CDR3 DNA reads TGCAGCGTGGGGTATATGACAGGGACCTTC. Translated: CSVGYMTGTF.